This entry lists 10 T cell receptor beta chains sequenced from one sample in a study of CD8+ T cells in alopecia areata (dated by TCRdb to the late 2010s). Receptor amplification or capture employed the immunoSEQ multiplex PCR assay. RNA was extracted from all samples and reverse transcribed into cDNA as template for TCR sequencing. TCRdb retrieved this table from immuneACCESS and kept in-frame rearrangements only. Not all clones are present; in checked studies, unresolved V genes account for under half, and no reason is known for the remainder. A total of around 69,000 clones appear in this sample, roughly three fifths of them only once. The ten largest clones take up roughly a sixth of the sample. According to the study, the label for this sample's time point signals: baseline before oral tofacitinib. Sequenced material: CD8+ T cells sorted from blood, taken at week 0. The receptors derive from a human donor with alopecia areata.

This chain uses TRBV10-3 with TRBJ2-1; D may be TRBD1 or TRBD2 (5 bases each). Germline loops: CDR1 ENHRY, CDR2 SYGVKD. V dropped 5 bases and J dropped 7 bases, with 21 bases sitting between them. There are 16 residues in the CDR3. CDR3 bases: TGTGCCATCAGTCCGTCGACCGGGACGAGGATTAATGAGCAGTTCTTC. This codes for CAISPSTGTRINEQFF.

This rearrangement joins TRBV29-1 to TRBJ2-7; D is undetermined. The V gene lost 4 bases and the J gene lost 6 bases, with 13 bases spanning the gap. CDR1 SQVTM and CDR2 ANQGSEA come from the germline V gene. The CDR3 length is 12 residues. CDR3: CSVGGLFGEQYF. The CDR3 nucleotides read TGCAGCGTTGGTGGCCTGTTCGGCGAGCAGTACTTC.

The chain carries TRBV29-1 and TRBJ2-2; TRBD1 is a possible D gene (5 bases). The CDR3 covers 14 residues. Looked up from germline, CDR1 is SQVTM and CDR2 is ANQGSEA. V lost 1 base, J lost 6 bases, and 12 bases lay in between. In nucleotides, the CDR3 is TGCAGCGTTGAAGGGGGCGCTTATGCCGGGGAGCTGTTTTTT. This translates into CSVEGGAYAGELFF.

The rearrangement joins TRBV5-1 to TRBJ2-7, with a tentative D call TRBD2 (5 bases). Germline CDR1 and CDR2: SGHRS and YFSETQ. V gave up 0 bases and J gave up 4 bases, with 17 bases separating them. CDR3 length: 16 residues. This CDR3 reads CASSLAWSTRDYEQYF. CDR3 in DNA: TGCGCCAGCAGCTTGGCATGGTCTACGAGGGATTACGAGCAGTACTTC.

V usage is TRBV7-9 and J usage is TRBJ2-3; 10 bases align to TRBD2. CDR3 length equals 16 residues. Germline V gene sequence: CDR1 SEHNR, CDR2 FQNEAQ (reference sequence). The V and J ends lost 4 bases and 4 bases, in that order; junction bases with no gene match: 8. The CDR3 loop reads CASSSPGLAISDTQYF. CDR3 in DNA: TGTGCCAGCAGCTCACCGGGACTAGCGATCTCAGATACGCAGTATTTT.

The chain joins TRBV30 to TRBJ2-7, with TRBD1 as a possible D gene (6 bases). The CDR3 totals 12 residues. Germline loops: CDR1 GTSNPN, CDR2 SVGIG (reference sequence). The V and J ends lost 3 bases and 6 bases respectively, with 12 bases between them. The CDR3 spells CAWSTGSGEQYF. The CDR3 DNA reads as TGTGCCTGGAGCACAGGGTCAGGCGAGCAGTACTTC.

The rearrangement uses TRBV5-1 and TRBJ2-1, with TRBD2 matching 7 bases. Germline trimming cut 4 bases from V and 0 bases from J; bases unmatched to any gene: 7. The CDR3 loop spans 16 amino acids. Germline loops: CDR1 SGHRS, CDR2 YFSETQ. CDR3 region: CASSGRTSDSYNEQFF. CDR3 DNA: TGCGCCAGCAGCGGAAGAACTAGCGACTCCTACAATGAGCAGTTCTTC.

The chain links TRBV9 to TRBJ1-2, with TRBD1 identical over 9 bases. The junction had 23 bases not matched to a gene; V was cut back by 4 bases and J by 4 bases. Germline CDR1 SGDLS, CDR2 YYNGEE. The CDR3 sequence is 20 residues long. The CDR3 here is CASSPDTTSTGGSGGYGYTF. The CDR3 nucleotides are TGTGCCAGCAGCCCAGACACCACATCGACAGGGGGATCGGGAGGCTATGGCTACACCTTC.

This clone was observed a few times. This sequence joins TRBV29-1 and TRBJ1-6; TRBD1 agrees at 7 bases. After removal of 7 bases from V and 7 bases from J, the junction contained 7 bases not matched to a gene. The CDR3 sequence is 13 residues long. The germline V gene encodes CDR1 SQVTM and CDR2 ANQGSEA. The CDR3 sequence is CSARDSGNSPLHF. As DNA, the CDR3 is TGCAGCGCGAGGGACAGTGGGAATTCACCCCTCCACTTT.

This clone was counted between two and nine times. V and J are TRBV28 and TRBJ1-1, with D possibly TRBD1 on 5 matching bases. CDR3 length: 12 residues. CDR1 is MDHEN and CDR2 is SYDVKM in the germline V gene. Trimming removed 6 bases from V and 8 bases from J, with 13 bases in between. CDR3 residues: CASRGFRDEAFF. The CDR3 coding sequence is TGTGCCAGCAGGGGATTCCGGGACGAAGCTTTCTTT.